Listed below are T cell receptor beta chains from one sample, sequenced in a study of OX40 agonist ivuxolimab in advanced cancers. TCRdb's table, derived via immunoSEQ multiplex PCR, lists solely in-frame clones and lacks some. This sample yields nearly 85,000 clones, of which around four fifths are seen a single time; 0.75% to 0.85% belongs to the top ten. This sample comprised CD4+ or CD8+ T cells sorted from blood, obtained in a trial of the OX40 agonist ivuxolimab. The receptor source for this set is an adult with an advanced solid tumor such as melanoma, head and neck, liver or kidney cancer. Each CDR3 is given with its conserved first and last residue. The D gene is left open where the match is weak. The listing skips clone size in some rows; elsewhere it reads once, few, many or a size class.

clone_size,d_call,j_call,v_call,cdr3_aa,cdr3_nt
-,TRBD2,TRBJ2-7,TRBV6-5,CAGSYSSSGGAREQYF,TGTGCCGGCAGTTACTCGTCTAGCGGGGGGGCGAGGGAGCAGTACTTC
-,-,TRBJ2-5,TRBV6-5,CASSYYAADMETQYF,TGTGCCAGCAGTTACTACGCGGCAGACATGGAGACCCAGTACTTC
-,-,TRBJ1-1,TRBV19,CASSILGGRTTEAFF,TGTGCCAGTAGTATACTTGGGGGGCGGACCACTGAAGCTTTCTTT
-,-,TRBJ1-3,TRBV19,CASSTQGYSGNTIYF,TGTGCCAGTAGTACACAGGGTTACTCTGGAAACACCATATATTTT
once,-,TRBJ1-1,TRBV9,CASSVGPLGNTEAFF,TGTGCCAGCAGCGTAGGACCACTGGGGAACACTGAAGCTTTCTTT
-,-,TRBJ1-2,TRBV5-1,CASSFPGGDGYTF,TGCGCCAGCAGCTTCCCGGGGGGAGATGGCTACACCTTC
-,TRBD1,TRBJ2-2,TRBV7-7,CASSFGQGSGTGELFF,TGTGCCAGCAGCTTCGGACAGGGGAGCGGCACCGGGGAGCTGTTTTTT
-,-,TRBJ1-5,TRBV19,CASSILQNNQPQHF,TGTGCCAGTAGTATATTACAGAACAATCAGCCCCAGCATTTT
-,-,TRBJ1-6,TRBV18,CASSPDIGGGSPLHF,TGTGCCAGCTCTCCCGACATAGGGGGTGGCTCACCCCTCCACTTT
once,TRBD1,TRBJ1-4,TRBV7-8,CASSPEGQGGEKLFF,TGTGCCAGCAGCCCAGAAGGACAGGGGGGTGAAAAACTGTTTTTT
-,-,TRBJ2-4,TRBV27,CASSLKWDYGGAKNIQYF,TGTGCCAGCAGTTTAAAATGGGATTACGGGGGAGCCAAAAACATTCAGTACTTC
-,TRBD1,TRBJ1-2,TRBV10-3,CAIKDENRGPNYGYTF,TGTGCCATAAAAGACGAAAACAGGGGGCCTAACTATGGCTACACCTTC
-,TRBD1,TRBJ2-1,TRBV5-1,CASSLVPTGGDEQFF,TGCGCCAGCAGCTTGGTACCGACAGGGGGCGATGAGCAGTTCTTC
-,-,TRBJ1-4,TRBV7-9,CASRQKPGINEKLFF,TGTGCCAGCAGACAGAAGCCGGGAATCAATGAAAAACTGTTTTTT
-,TRBD2,TRBJ2-1,TRBV5-1,CASSLLAGAHRSADEQFF,TGCGCCAGCAGCTTGCTAGCGGGGGCCCATCGGTCGGCGGATGAGCAGTTCTTC
-,-,TRBJ1-2,TRBV18,CASSPTVDYGYTF,TGTGCCAGCTCACCGACAGTGGACTATGGCTACACCTTC
-,TRBD1,TRBJ1-2,TRBV5-8,CASSPTTGVLGYGYTF,TGTGCCAGCAGCCCCACTACAGGGGTTCTCGGCTATGGCTACACCTTC
-,-,TRBJ2-5,TRBV29-1,CSVGGWQETQYF,TGCAGCGTGGGTGGGTGGCAAGAGACCCAGTACTTC
-,-,TRBJ1-2,TRBV6-5,CASSPYRTAGDGYTF,TGTGCCAGCAGTCCCTATCGGACCGCCGGTGATGGCTACACCTTC
-,-,TRBJ2-7,TRBV10-3,CAISDSNYYEQYF,TGTGCCATCAGTGACAGTAACTACTACGAGCAGTACTTC
-,-,TRBJ1-1,TRBV9,CASSAPGRANTEAFF,TGTGCCAGCAGCGCCCCAGGGCGGGCGAACACTGAAGCTTTCTTT
-,-,TRBJ2-5,TRBV5-6,CASRPAGGFPGETQYF,TGTGCCAGCAGACCAGCAGGAGGCTTCCCAGGGGAGACCCAGTACTTC
-,TRBD2,TRBJ2-5,TRBV7-3,CASSLMAGGPLETQYF,TGTGCCAGCAGCTTAATGGCGGGGGGGCCTTTGGAGACCCAGTACTTC
-,-,TRBJ2-1,TRBV11-2,CASSEQTPPNEQFF,TGTGCCAGCAGCGAACAAACCCCTCCAAATGAGCAGTTCTTC
-,-,TRBJ1-5,TRBV29-1,CSAGTTNSNQPQHF,TGCAGCGCAGGGACAACTAATAGCAATCAGCCCCAGCATTTT
few,TRBD1,TRBJ2-2,TRBV7-2,CASSLAQGKGTGELFF,TGTGCCAGCAGCTTAGCACAGGGGAAGGGCACCGGGGAGCTGTTTTTT
few,TRBD1,TRBJ2-2,TRBV5-8,CASSLFQGQAGELFF,TGTGCCAGCAGCTTGTTCCAGGGACAGGCCGGGGAGCTGTTTTTT
-,-,TRBJ1-3,TRBV2,CASSELQLGGGNTIYF,TGTGCCAGCAGTGAACTTCAGCTAGGAGGTGGAAACACCATATATTTT
-,TRBD2,TRBJ2-7,TRBV7-2,CASSFHVGLAAPYEQYF,TGTGCCAGCAGCTTTCATGTCGGTCTAGCGGCCCCCTACGAGCAGTACTTC
-,TRBD1,TRBJ1-1,TRBV4-2,CASSQEVRSRGSEAFF,TGTGCCAGCAGCCAAGAAGTCCGCTCCAGGGGGTCTGAAGCTTTCTTT
-,TRBD2,TRBJ2-7,TRBV25-1,CASSEYNRGLAAEQYF,TGTGCCAGCAGTGAATATAATCGTGGACTAGCGGCTGAGCAGTACTTC
once,TRBD1,TRBJ1-4,TRBV13,CASSVDRRNEKLFF,TGTGCCAGCAGCGTGGACAGGAGAAATGAAAAACTGTTTTTT
-,TRBD1,TRBJ1-1,TRBV6-1,CASSDLTGEVEAFF,TGTGCCAGCAGTGACCTGACAGGGGAGGTTGAAGCTTTCTTT
-,TRBD1,TRBJ2-7,TRBV5-4,CASSLDRGEYEQYF,TGTGCCAGCAGCTTGGACAGGGGAGAATACGAGCAGTACTTC
-,-,TRBJ2-4,TRBV18,CASSPQERRAIQYF,TGTGCCAGCTCACCACAGGAGAGGCGAGCCATTCAGTACTTC
-,-,TRBJ1-1,TRBV19,CASSLGAAGLNTEAFF,TGTGCCAGTAGCCTGGGGGCTGCCGGTCTGAACACTGAAGCTTTCTTT
-,-,TRBJ2-7,TRBV2,CASSYQQGDEQYF,TGTGCCAGCAGTTACCAACAGGGCGACGAGCAGTACTTC
-,-,TRBJ2-5,TRBV30,CAWVEGGAGETQYF,TGTGCCTGGGTGGAGGGGGGGGCCGGGGAGACCCAGTACTTC
-,-,TRBJ2-5,TRBV5-8,CASSLALFGQETQYF,TGTGCCAGCAGCTTGGCCCTCTTCGGCCAAGAGACCCAGTACTTC
-,-,TRBJ1-2,TRBV10-3,CAISESGDGYTF,TGTGCCATCAGTGAAAGTGGGGATGGCTACACCTTC
-,-,TRBJ2-1,TRBV19,CASSIEGQGAQEQFF,TGTGCCAGTAGTATAGAGGGGCAGGGTGCCCAAGAGCAGTTCTTC
-,TRBD1,TRBJ1-5,TRBV6-5,CASSGGTGRQPQHF,TGTGCCAGCAGTGGCGGGACAGGGAGGCAGCCCCAGCATTTT
-,TRBD1,TRBJ1-2,TRBV11-2,CASSLGPDRGDGYTF,TGTGCCAGCAGCTTAGGACCCGACAGGGGGGATGGCTACACCTTC
-,-,TRBJ1-6,TRBV19,CASSIGPPNSPLHF,TGTGCCAGTAGTATAGGACCGCCAAATTCACCCCTCCACTTT
-,TRBD2,TRBJ2-1,TRBV5-1,CASSLGLADEQFF,TGCGCCAGCAGCTTAGGACTAGCTGATGAGCAGTTCTTC
-,-,TRBJ2-5,TRBV14,CASSQGSGTQYF,TGTGCCAGCAGCCAAGGATCCGGGACCCAGTACTTC
once,TRBD2,TRBJ2-3,TRBV5-1,CASSLSSGVLIDTQYF,TGCGCCAGCAGCTTATCAAGCGGGGTCCTCATCGATACGCAGTATTTT
-,-,TRBJ2-3,TRBV2,CASSIERPSTDTQYF,TGTGCCAGCAGCATCGAACGACCTAGCACAGATACGCAGTATTTT
-,TRBD2,TRBJ2-1,TRBV5-1,CASSWTGTRSYNEQFF,TGCGCCAGCAGCTGGACCGGGACTAGGAGCTACAATGAGCAGTTCTTC
-,TRBD2,TRBJ2-5,TRBV2,CASSGGAIQETQYF,TGTGCCAGCAGCGGGGGGGCAATCCAAGAGACCCAGTACTTC
-,-,TRBJ1-5,TRBV7-3,CASSLTSSQPQHF,TGTGCCAGCAGCTTAACGTCAAGTCAGCCCCAGCATTTT
-,-,TRBJ2-3,TRBV6-4,CASSDMETDTQYF,TGTGCCAGCAGTGACATGGAAACAGATACGCAGTATTTT
few,-,TRBJ1-4,TRBV5-1,CASSAAGLNEKLFF,TGCGCCAGCAGCGCCGCGGGGTTGAATGAAAAACTGTTTTTT